The present T cell receptor (beta chain) was sequenced within a study of T cell changes during pregnancy in multiple sclerosis. Profiling relied on immunoSEQ multiplex PCR, and the TCRdb table lists in-frame clones only, not all of them. Altogether tens of thousands of clones are present, around 96% being singletons, with the ten largest covering roughly 2.3%. The V end was cut by 5 bases, the J end by 2 bases, with 16 bases between. The germline V gene has CDR1 MNHEY and CDR2 SMNVEV (reference sequence). The length of the CDR3 is 16 residues. This TCR was recovered from a female donor with multiple sclerosis, enrolled in a pregnancy study. Sequencing used CD8+ T cells from peripheral blood mononuclear cells, obtained after pregnancy. The chain employs TRBV27 and TRBJ2-1; a possible D gene is TRBD2 (6 bases). For the CDR3, the DNA is TGTGCCAGCAGTAACCCTAGCGTTCAGGCCTACAATGAGCAGTTCTTC. This codes for CASSNPSVQAYNEQFF.